This T cell receptor (beta chain) was sequenced during a study of blood T cell repertoires in COVID-19. Background on the study: Samples taken during acute and convalescent COVID-19 were collected in the United States, Italy and Spain.

Germline V lookup: CDR1 MNHEY, CDR2 SVGEGT. The length of the CDR3 is 14 residues. Deletions cut 0 bases from V and 0 bases from J, with 6 bases between. Sequencing was performed with immunoSEQ multiplex PCR; in TCRdb, only in-frame clones are kept and a portion is missing. The sample has about 60,000 clones, around 85% seen once; the top ten hold around a tenth. This clone was seen more than once but under ten times. The chain recombines TRBV6-2 or TRBV6-3 with TRBJ2-7; D perhaps matches TRBD1 (6 bases). The sequenced sample consisted of peripheral blood. This clonotype originated in a human donor in a cohort sampled during active COVID-19. CDR3 nucleotides: TGTGCCAGCAGTTACTCGGACAGCTCCTACGAGCAGTACTTC. It yields the protein CASSYSDSSYEQYF.